This T cell receptor (beta chain) came from a study of Graves' ophthalmopathy and Graves' hyperthyroidism. The V gene's germline CDR1 is MNHGY and CDR2 SVAAGI. The V and J ends lost 0 bases and 4 bases, in that order; junction bases with no gene match: 4. This CDR3 region has 15 residues. Researchers took RNA transcripts and amplified TCR beta CDR3 regions from them. An initial RT-PCR round employing HTBI primers preceded a second-round multiplex PCR. Using its own MiXCR run on the multiplex PCR reads, TCRdb lists one record per CDR3 protein. Of some 390,000 distinct CDR3 sequences listed, 15% to 20% are singletons.

This chain links TRBV6-9 with TRBJ2-7; TRBD2 matches at 9 bases. The clonotype comes from a woman aged 18-35 years with Graves' ophthalmopathy. Source material: peripheral blood. As DNA, the CDR3 is TGTGCCAGCAGTTATTCGAATAGCGGGAGATACGAGCAGTACTTC. Translation: CASSYSNSGRYEQYF.